One and the same sample provided the 31 T cell receptor beta chains below, sequenced in a study of blood T cells in healthy people across ages. PCR was performed a second time for roughly 6 to 12 cycles using a sample-barcoded 5' primer and a J-beta primer mix. Each CDR3 protein gets one entry after TCRdb re-called the 5' RACE reads with MiXCR. This sample has roughly 1,700,000 distinct CDR3 sequences, with under 30% found just once. Sequenced material: blood. These receptor sequences come from a woman between 25 and 40 years old in good health.

About this clonotype: A much larger clone lies a single base off, so this may be a read error. The chain uses TRBV20-1 and TRBJ2-1, with no clear D. The CDR3 is made up of 13 amino acids. CDR1 is DFQATT and CDR2 is SNEGSKA in the germline V gene (reference sequence). V lost 1 base and J lost 10, with 14 bases in between. The CDR3 here is CSARGLRSYEQFF. The CDR3 bases are TGCAGTGCTAGAGGACTCAGATCCTACGAGCAGTTCTTC.

This clonotype came up a few times. The chain couples TRBV12-3 or TRBV12-4 to TRBJ2-7, with D perhaps matching TRBD1 (5 bases). This CDR3 contains 16 residues. V lost 3 bases and J 0 bases, leaving 15 bases between the germline ends. CDR3 region: CASSLDTRAISYEQYF. CDR3 nucleotides: TGTGCCAGCAGTTTGGACACGAGAGCGATCTCCTACGAGCAGTACTTC.

This clonotype was seen only a few times. The J gene is TRBJ2-1, the V gene TRBV19; TRBD2 aligns across 10 bases. Unmatched junction bases numbered 7, after V lost 2 bases and J lost 6 bases. The germline gives CDR1 LNHDA, CDR2 SQIVND (reference sequence). CDR3 length: 16 residues. CDR3 in amino acids: CASSIRASGGPNEQFF. The CDR3 DNA follows: TGTGCCAGTAGTATAAGGGCTAGCGGGGGACCCAATGAGCAGTTCTTC.

This clonotype was observed a few times. A much larger clone lies one base from this, so it may be a read error. The V gene is TRBV20-1, the J gene TRBJ2-5; D possibly matches TRBD1 or TRBD2 (5 bases each). CDR3 size: 11 residues. Germline V CDR1 and CDR2: DFQATT, SNEGSKA (reference sequence). V shed 3 bases and J shed 5 bases, with 7 bases lying between them. CDR3 region: CSARGDETQYF. The DNA of the CDR3 is TGCAGTGCTAGGGGGGATGAGACCCAGTACTTC.

This clonotype was observed at least ten times. The chain has TRBV20-1 and TRBJ2-7, with TRBD2 matching over 13 bases. J was trimmed by 0 bases and V by 3 bases; bases with no gene match: 11. Germline V CDR1 and CDR2: DFQATT, SNEGSKA (reference sequence). This CDR3 is built from 18 residues. For the CDR3, the DNA is TGCAGTGCTAGGGGGATTCCGGGACTAGCGGGGTCCTCCTACGAGCAGTACTTC. This translates into CSARGIPGLAGSSYEQYF.

The chain uses TRBV6-1 and TRBJ1-5; tentatively, D is TRBD1 (5 bases). Germline V lookup: CDR1 MNHNS, CDR2 SASEGT. The CDR3 runs 17 residues. Trimming cost V 9 bases and J 0 bases, with 21 bases left between them. CDR3 loop: CASSPGLTSSSNQPQHF. The DNA of the CDR3 is TGTGCCAGTTCGCCGGGACTGACGTCTTCTAGCAATCAGCCCCAGCATTTT.

This clonotype was counted at least ten times. The gene calls are TRBV5-1 and TRBJ2-1; the match to TRBD1 covers 9 bases. This CDR3 contains 19 residues. The junction had 15 bases not matched to a gene; V was cut back by 0 bases and J by 5 bases. Per the germline V gene, CDR1 is SGHRS and CDR2 is YFSETQ. The CDR3, as DNA: TGCGCCAGCAGCTTGGCGAGGGACAGGGCCTTACTTCGTAACAATGAGCAGTTCTTC. This codes for CASSLARDRALLRNNEQFF.

This clonotype was seen more than once but under ten times. The chain is built from TRBV5-1 and TRBJ2-3; 7 nucleotides line up with TRBD2. Germline V lookup: CDR1 SGHRS, CDR2 YFSETQ. The CDR3 loop spans 16 amino acids. The junction had 9 bases not matched to a gene; V was cut back by 3 bases and J by 2 bases. The CDR3 spells CASSSQLAALTDTQYF. The DNA of the CDR3 is TGCGCCAGCAGCTCCCAGCTAGCGGCCCTCACAGATACGCAGTATTTT.

The table lists this clonotype with a few counts. V and J are TRBV15 and TRBJ1-5; D gene uncertain. The germline V and J ends were trimmed by 3 bases and 3 bases, with 3 bases remaining between them. Germline loops: CDR1 LNHNV, CDR2 YYDKDF (reference sequence). The CDR3 contains 12 residues. The CDR3 loop reads CATSSNNQPQHF. The CDR3 coding sequence is TGTGCCACCAGCAGTAACAATCAGCCCCAGCATTTT. Supplemented by reference TRBV15 and TRBJ1-5, the full variable domain reads DAMVIQNPRYQVTQFGKPVTLSCSQTLNHNVMYWYQQKSSQAPKLLFHYYDKDFNNEADTPDNFQSRRPNTSFCFLDIRSPGLGDTAMYLCATSSNNQPQHFGDGTRLSIL.

The chain has TRBV29-1 and TRBJ1-1; D uncertain. The CDR3 length is 13 residues. Germline V gene sequence: CDR1 SQVTM, CDR2 ANQGSEA. V was clipped by 7 bases and J by 1 base, with 13 bases between them. The CDR3 coding sequence is TGCAGCGCACGTTTAGCGGGGAACACTGAAGCTTTCTTT. It translates to CSARLAGNTEAFF.

This clonotype was seen a few times. V is TRBV9 and J is TRBJ2-1, with D hard to call. Germline V gene lookup returns CDR1 SGDLS and CDR2 YYNGEE. The CDR3 is 13 residues long. Trimming pared 3 bases from V and 8 bases from J, leaving 12 bases between. DNA for the CDR3: TGTGCCAGCAGCGGGGAAGATCGGGATGAGCAGTTCTTC. Its translation is CASSGEDRDEQFF.

This clonotype was detected only a few times. V usage is TRBV7-3 and J usage is TRBJ1-1; the D gene is possibly TRBD1 (5 bases). The germline V gene has CDR1 SGHTA and CDR2 FQGTGA. CDR3 length equals 16 residues. The V gene lost 2 bases and the J gene lost 1 base, with 14 bases spanning the gap. Here the CDR3 DNA reads TGTGCCAGCAGCTTAGACAGCCTCCGTGGGAACACTGAAGCTTTCTTT. This sequence encodes CASSLDSLRGNTEAFF. Together with reference TRBV7-3 and TRBJ1-1, the CDR3 gives the full variable domain: GAGVSQTPSNKVTEKGKYVELRCDPISGHTALYWYRQSLGQGPEFLIYFQGTGAADDSGLPNDRFFAVRPEGSVSTLKIQRTERGDSAVYLCASSLDSLRGNTEAFFGQGTRLTVV.

This CDR3 is CASSRTPGQGFTDTQYF. CDR3 coding DNA: TGCGCCAGCAGTCGCACCCCGGGACAGGGGTTCACAGATACGCAGTATTTT. This rearrangement joins TRBV5-1 to TRBJ2-3, with 10 bases that match TRBD1. This CDR3 spans 17 amino acids. Germline loops: CDR1 SGHRS, CDR2 YFSETQ. The V gene end was trimmed by 5 bases and the J gene end by 2 bases; junction bases not matched to a gene: 11.

This clonotype was detected only a few times. The chain links TRBV19 to TRBJ2-2, with 13 bases fitting TRBD2. This CDR3 is 15 amino acids long. V trimming: 8 bases; J trimming: 6 bases; junction bases outside the gene matches: 6. Germline loops: CDR1 LNHDA, CDR2 SQIVND (reference sequence). The CDR3 sequence is CASATGLAGAGELFF. The CDR3 region has the DNA TGTGCCAGTGCCACTGGACTAGCGGGAGCCGGGGAGCTGTTTTTT.

In its sample, this clonotype was seen a few times. The genes are TRBV7-2 and TRBJ1-1; D is unresolved. Trimming cost V 1 base and J 8 bases, with 8 bases left between them. The CDR3 loop spans 12 amino acids. Germline V gene data show CDR1 as SGHTA and CDR2 as FQGNSA. The CDR3 DNA is TGTGCCAGCAGCTTAGATTTTAAAGAAGCTTTCTTT. This sequence encodes CASSLDFKEAFF.

This clonotype was detected once. The chain links TRBV5-6 to TRBJ2-3, with 7 nucleotides matching TRBD1. The length of the CDR3 is 16 residues. The V gene's germline CDR1 is SGHDT and CDR2 YYEEEE. V lost 4 bases and J lost 4; bases outside the gene matches: 12. The CDR3 region has the DNA TGTGCCAGCAGCCCGGAAAGGGGGCGCGTTCCAGATACGCAGTATTTT. Its translation is CASSPERGRVPDTQYF.

The chain combines TRBV5-1 with TRBJ1-6; TRBD1 matches at 7 bases. The V and J ends lost 0 bases and 7 bases, in that order; junction bases with no gene match: 4. Germline V gene sequence: CDR1 SGHRS, CDR2 YFSETQ. CDR3 length: 15 amino acids. CDR3 DNA sequence: TGCGCCAGCAGCTTGGAGCAGGGGGGCAATTCACCCCTCCACTTT. Translating it yields CASSLEQGGNSPLHF.

This chain links TRBV15 with TRBJ2-5, with D possibly being TRBD2 (6 bases). With 2 bases removed from V and 5 bases from J, the gap between germline ends came to 15 bases. The CDR3 loop spans 15 amino acids. Germline V gene data show CDR1 as LNHNV and CDR2 as YYDKDF (reference sequence). The CDR3 DNA reads TGTGCCACCAGCAGAACGGGTCCCCGGGGGGAGACCCAGTACTTC. Its translation is CATSRTGPRGETQYF. Complete variable domain (other parts from reference TRBV15 and TRBJ2-5): DAMVIQNPRYQVTQFGKPVTLSCSQTLNHNVMYWYQQKSSQAPKLLFHYYDKDFNNEADTPDNFQSRRPNTSFCFLDIRSPGLGDTAMYLCATSRTGPRGETQYFGPGTRLLVL.

This clonotype was observed a few times. This sequence joins TRBV15 and TRBJ2-1, with D unclear. TRBJ2-7 matches the DNA end more closely, so the J call is doubtful. The CDR3 is 15 amino acids. Germline CDR1 reads LNHNV; CDR2 reads YYDKDF (reference sequence). The CDR3 nucleotides are TGTGCCACCAGCAGAGATTTTGGCTCCTACAATGAGCAGTACTTC. It translates to CATSRDFGSYNEQYF.

This clonotype was counted many times. The chain couples TRBV15 to TRBJ2-5, with 13 bases aligning to TRBD2. Germline V gene sequence: CDR1 LNHNV, CDR2 YYDKDF (reference sequence). V was clipped by 3 bases and J by 5 bases; unmatched bases: 3. The CDR3 covers 15 residues. CDR3 residues: CATSRGTSGAETQYF. The CDR3 DNA is TGTGCCACCAGCAGGGGGACTAGCGGGGCGGAGACCCAGTACTTC.

Remarks on this clonotype: Mismatch with germline at one junction end may stem from a read error. CDR3 region: CASSDGHWSSNEQYF. CDR3 DNA: TGTGCCAGCAGTGACGGACATTGGAGCTCCAACGAGCAGTACTTC. The V and J genes are TRBV6-1 and TRBJ2-7, with D possibly matching TRBD1 (5 bases). The CDR3 sequence is 15 residues long. Germline V lookup: CDR1 MNHNS, CDR2 SASEGT.

A few counts support this clonotype. The chain is built from TRBV20-1 and TRBJ1-5, with 7 bases matching TRBD1. Trimming took 3 bases from V and 9 from J; bases not matched to a gene: 14. From germline, CDR1 is DFQATT and CDR2 SNEGSKA (reference sequence). The CDR3 runs to 15 residues. As DNA, the CDR3 is TGCAGTGCTAGTCGGACAGGTATAGGGTTCCGGCCCCAGCATTTT. It codes for CSASRTGIGFRPQHF.

As to this clonotype: At one end, the junction sequence differs from germline, possibly due to a read error. The rearrangement joins TRBV12-3 or TRBV12-4 to TRBJ2-7; D remains ambiguous. The CDR3 is 15 residues long. The CDR3 loop reads CASSPPAGVPYGQYF. In DNA, the CDR3 is TGTGCCAGCAGTCCTCCTGCCGGAGTCCCCTACGGGCAGTACTTC.

This clonotype was counted only a few times. This CDR3 reads CAISETSDVNSPLHF. The CDR3 DNA reads as TGTGCCATCAGTGAGACGTCGGACGTAAATTCACCCCTCCACTTT. This chain joins TRBV10-3 and TRBJ1-6; D not resolved. The V and J ends lost 2 bases and 7 bases respectively, with 12 bases between them. Germline V gives CDR1 ENHRY, CDR2 SYGVKD. The CDR3 runs to 15 residues.

V is TRBV20-1 and J is TRBJ2-5, with 15 bases aligning to TRBD2. The junction had 2 bases not matched to a gene; V was cut back by 2 bases and J by 4 bases. CDR1 DFQATT and CDR2 SNEGSKA come from the germline V gene (reference sequence). This CDR3 contains 15 residues. This CDR3 reads CSARKGLAGGETQYF. As DNA, the CDR3 is TGCAGTGCTAGAAAGGGACTAGCGGGAGGAGAGACCCAGTACTTC.

The gene calls are TRBV6-1 and TRBJ1-5; D is unresolved. Trimming shortened V by 8 bases and J by 1 base, and 18 bases separated the two germline ends. The CDR3 loop spans 16 amino acids. Germline V gives CDR1 MNHNS, CDR2 SASEGT. CDR3 in DNA: TGTGCCAGCCGTCTGGCCCCCAGTCTCAGCAATCAGCCCCAGCATTTT. It translates to CASRLAPSLSNQPQHF.

This clonotype was counted many times. The V and J genes are TRBV24-1 and TRBJ2-3; 7 bases line up with TRBD2. This CDR3 has 18 residues. V lost 7 bases, J lost 1 base, and 16 bases stayed unmatched. From germline, CDR1 is KGHDR and CDR2 SFDVKD. CDR3 loop: CATRLGPSGVRGTDTQYF. CDR3 bases: TGTGCCACCAGACTGGGGCCTAGCGGAGTCAGGGGCACAGATACGCAGTATTTT.

With respect to this clonotype: Compared with germline, one end of the junction differs, possibly owing to a read error. DNA of the CDR3: TGCAGCGTTGATGGGGGGGCCGGTAACTATGGCTACGCCTTC. Encoded protein: CSVDGGAGNYGYAF. The chain joins TRBV29-1 to TRBJ1-2; D might be TRBD1 (6 bases). The CDR3 runs 14 residues. Germline V lookup: CDR1 SQVTM, CDR2 ANQGSEA.

As for this clonotype: One end of the junction does not line up with germline, which may come from a read error. This rearrangement joins TRBV7-9 to TRBJ2-6; possible D gene TRBD2, 5 bases. This CDR3 has 15 amino acids. Germline V gene data show CDR1 as SEHNR and CDR2 as FQNEAQ (reference sequence). The CDR3 region is CVSSLEGTGANVLTF. For the CDR3, the DNA is TGTGTCAGCAGCTTAGAGGGCACTGGGGCCAACGTCCTGACTTTC. The whole variable domain, remainder taken from reference TRBV7-9 and TRBJ2-6, is DTGVSQNPRHKITKRGQNVTFRCDPISEHNRLYWYRQTLGQGPEFLTYFQNEAQLEKSRLLSDRFSAERPKGSFSTLEIQRTEQGDSAMYLCVSSLEGTGANVLTFGAGSRLTVL.

This clonotype was observed a handful of times. This chain joins TRBV4-1 and TRBJ2-7, with 8 positions matching TRBD2. This CDR3 is 17 amino acids long. V lost 1 base and J lost 0; bases outside the gene matches: 8. The germline gives CDR1 MGHRA, CDR2 YSYEKL. The CDR3 bases are TGCGCCAGCAGCCAAGGAGTAGCGGGGCCAACCTCCTACGAGCAGTACTTC. Encoded protein: CASSQGVAGPTSYEQYF.

The chain uses TRBV4-2 and TRBJ1-2; D gene uncertain. This CDR3 is built from 13 residues. V dropped 1 base and J dropped 3 bases, with 6 bases sitting between them. CDR1 LGHNA and CDR2 YNFKEQ come from the germline V gene. The CDR3 reads CASSQAGHYGYTF. In DNA, the CDR3 is TGTGCCAGCAGCCAAGCCGGGCACTATGGCTACACCTTC.